Reported below is one T cell receptor beta chain. At least ten counts were recorded for this clonotype. The target of this receptor is not known. Per-base quality was not reported, and no clone a single base away is much larger than it. The time point label corresponds to: newly diagnosed GD, antithyroid drugs for less than 3 months. For both TCR sequencing and RNA sequencing, RNA was extracted from PBMCs in TRIzol. The diagnosis of Graves' disease followed American Thyroid Association guidelines. The patients came from an endocrinology department in Xi'an, China. Each patient gave 7 to 9.5 milliliters of peripheral blood, collected in an EDTA anticoagulant tube. Ficoll Paque Plus density gradient separation was used to isolate PBMCs, and no additional T cell sorting was done. RNA quality was checked with an Agilent 2100 Bioanalyzer and agarose gel, and concentration with a NanoDrop 2000. The record originates from a study of regulatory T cells in long-lasting Graves disease (dated by TCRdb to about 2021). For the study in its entirety: Newly diagnosed Graves' disease patients had taken antithyroid drugs for less than 3 months. Peripheral blood TCR sequencing and RNA sequencing compared persistent Graves' disease patients with newly diagnosed Graves' disease patients. The study was registered as a clinical trial and conducted in China. A total of around 35 samples underwent TCR sequencing, from roughly 13 patients with persistent Graves' disease and roughly 20 patients with newly diagnosed Graves' disease. What the research found in general, with its limitations: Persistent disease showed preferential use of TRBV28, TRBJ1-2 and TRBJ2-5, whereas newly diagnosed disease favored TRBV20-1 and TRBJ2-1. Persistent Graves' disease patients showed lower TCR Shannon entropy and fewer highly expanded clones than newly diagnosed patients, suggesting clonal expansion. As a limitation, the authors acknowledged that the small sample size may reduce accuracy. Peripheral blood alone was examined, since thyroid tissue, which constituted the primary lesion, could not be accessed. Persistent patients shared more public clonotypes among themselves (more than 2,500) than newly diagnosed patients did (more than 950). Only the TCR beta chain was sequenced and analyzed.

The CDR3, from cysteine to phenylalanine, totals 17 residues. This entry keeps only the CDR3 DNA: 51 bases, framed from base 1. CDR1 and CDR2 (MNHNS, SASEGT) derive from the germline V gene. V loses 5 bases of germline sequence and J loses 3 bases, and the interval between the two ends is 20 bases. Libraries were prepared through multiplex PCR. TCRdb records Illumina HiSeq 4000 as the sequencer. CDR3 regions were amplified by Arm-PCR with iRepertoire HTBI primers to construct TCR beta libraries. Before sequencing, the PCR products went through gel purification. Turning to the authors' computational methods: Gene usage analysis of CDR3 amino acid clonotypes used the roughly 60 TRBV and 12 to 15 TRBJ segments found across samples. COPE and FqMerger were used to merge filtered high-quality paired reads into contigs. Contigs were aligned with BLAST to IMGT TRBV, TRBD and TRBJ reference genes, and CDR3 was defined per IMGT. Any clonotype with a frequency above 0.1% was counted as a highly expanded clone. Shannon entropy was used to measure repertoire diversity, and the Gini coefficient was used to measure V-J evenness. Clonotypes shared by more than one individual were considered public. TCRdb redid the processing of the public reads, applying fastp at Q25 and MiXCR, and retained in-frame beta chains. Identical CDR3 proteins give one entry, which carries the most common genes and DNA. The V and J calls and clone size are TCRdb's, not the authors'. The sample table records fewer than 500,000 distinct CDR3 sequences; around 15% of these occur just once. Jointly, the top ten make up more than 9% of the sample.

These same data were also listed under a study on T cells in Graves' hyperthyroidism and ophthalmopathy. The second investigation adds: Graves' hyperthyroidism was defined as stable when no progression to ophthalmopathy occurred over 18 months of follow-up. The hyperthyroidism patients were between 18 and 65 years old and newly diagnosed, with a disease duration of less than 2 months. Any patient with an uncontrolled infection, another autoimmune disease, pregnancy or lactation was excluded. Clinical symptoms, serum thyroxine and TRAb, thyroid ultrasound, and orbital computed tomography formed the basis for the diagnoses. A first-round RT-PCR of the TCR CDR3 used the HTBI primer set with the Qiagen OneStep RT-PCR kit. Most expanded thyroid clonotypes (frequency above 0.001) were also detected in blood, suggesting blood repertoires may reflect thyroid immune responses. A 13 V-J signature model separated ophthalmopathy from stable hyperthyroidism, with roughly 88% sensitivity and about 81% specificity in cross-validation and 80%/75% in testing. During validation, the model predicted progression to ophthalmopathy a median of about 6.3 months ahead of onset, with around 65% sensitivity and 72% to 80% specificity. TCR V-J signatures able to tell the groups apart were searched for in a discovery cohort of 90 to 100 patients, of whom around 43 had Graves' ophthalmopathy and around 56 had stable Graves' hyperthyroidism. Whether ophthalmopathy could be predicted prospectively was tested in an independent validation cohort made up of 18 to 20 hyperthyroidism patients plus 17 patients who later progressed to ophthalmopathy. The approximately 98 discovery patients were randomly divided into training and test sets at a 7:3 ratio. In addition, the study compared T-cell repertoires in thyroid tissue and in blood from roughly 6 Graves' hyperthyroidism patients. After blood sampling, hyperthyroidism patients were treated with methimazole at a starting dose of 30 mg daily, and ophthalmopathy patients were treated with high-dose intravenous methylprednisolone. Libraries were constructed in a second round of multiplex PCR, after which size selection and purification were performed. Paired-end sequencing of the libraries was performed with 100 bp reads on an Illumina HiSeq2000. SOAPnuke was used to process the raw data, removing reads that contained adapters or uncalled bases, had a mean Phred below 15, or lacked an exact match to the constant primer or identifier. High-quality paired reads were merged with COPE v1.2.5, and unique nucleotide sequences were defined as clonotypes. Clonotypes were aligned to IMGT TRBV, TRBD and TRBJ reference segments using MiTCR v1.1. The analysis was restricted to V-J combinations with a frequency above 0.0001, which together covered around 99% of the repertoires. The TCS score was defined as the ratio of F50 (clonal expansion) to E x V (chaos), calculated using BLOSUM62-based TCRdist between CDR3 peptides within each V-J. Welch's t-statistics and random forest reduced roughly 500 V-J features to about 12, which were used in a naive Bayes classifier (R e1071). No statistical method was used to set the sample size in advance, and investigators knew the group allocation. TCR Vbeta CDR3 sequencing of 120 to 150 peripheral blood samples (43 ophthalmopathy, under 80 hyperthyroidism and about 17 progressor patients) is reported in the paper.

Sample: peripheral blood mononuclear cells (PBMCs), taken at new diagnosis, from a patient treated with antithyroid drugs. This receptor was identified in a man in his forties with Graves disease. Donor details come from another sample of the same person, matched by shared clones. This receptor chain uses TRBV6-1 and TRBJ1-5; a tentative D match to TRBD1 spans 5 bases. The CDR3 corresponds to CASSPKSSPGPNQPQHF. The nucleotide sequence is given as TGTGCCAGCAGTCCCAAATCCTCCCCGGGGCCCAATCAGCCCCAGCATTTT.